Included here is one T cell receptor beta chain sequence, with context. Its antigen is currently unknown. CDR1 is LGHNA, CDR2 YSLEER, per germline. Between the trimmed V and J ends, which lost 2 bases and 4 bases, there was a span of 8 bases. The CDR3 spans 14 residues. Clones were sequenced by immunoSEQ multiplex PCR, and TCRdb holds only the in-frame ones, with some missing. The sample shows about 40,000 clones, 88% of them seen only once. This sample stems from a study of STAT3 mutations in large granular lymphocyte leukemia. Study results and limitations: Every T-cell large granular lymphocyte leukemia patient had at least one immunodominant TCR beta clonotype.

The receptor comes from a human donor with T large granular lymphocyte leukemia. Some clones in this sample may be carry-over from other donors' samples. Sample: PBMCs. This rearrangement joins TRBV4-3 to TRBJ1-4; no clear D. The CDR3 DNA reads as TGCGCCAGCAGCCAACAAACCGATAATGAAAAACTGTTTTTT. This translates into CASSQQTDNEKLFF.